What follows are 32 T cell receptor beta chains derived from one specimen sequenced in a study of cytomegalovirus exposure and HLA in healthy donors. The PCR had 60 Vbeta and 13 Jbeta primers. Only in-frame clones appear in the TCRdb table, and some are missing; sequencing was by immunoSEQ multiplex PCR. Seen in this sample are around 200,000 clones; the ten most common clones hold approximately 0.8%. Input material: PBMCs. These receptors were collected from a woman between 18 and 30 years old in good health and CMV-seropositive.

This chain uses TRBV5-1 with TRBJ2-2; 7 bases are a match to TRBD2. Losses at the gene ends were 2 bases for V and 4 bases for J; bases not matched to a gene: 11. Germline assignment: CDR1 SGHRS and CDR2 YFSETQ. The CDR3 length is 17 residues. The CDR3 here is CASSFPLAPTGTGELFF. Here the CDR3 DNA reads TGCGCCAGCAGCTTTCCACTAGCGCCAACGGGCACCGGGGAGCTGTTTTTT.

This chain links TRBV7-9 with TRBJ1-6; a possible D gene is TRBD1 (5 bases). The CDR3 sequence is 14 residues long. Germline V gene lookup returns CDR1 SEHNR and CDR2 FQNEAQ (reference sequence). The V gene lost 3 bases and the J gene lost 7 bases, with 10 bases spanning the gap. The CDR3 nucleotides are TGTGCCAGCAGCTTGGGGCAGCCAAATTCACCCCTCCACTTT. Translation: CASSLGQPNSPLHF. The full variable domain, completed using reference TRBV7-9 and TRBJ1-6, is DTGVSQNPRHKITKRGQNVTFRCDPISEHNRLYWYRQTLGQGPEFLTYFQNEAQLEKSRLLSDRFSAERPKGSFSTLEIQRTEQGDSAMYLCASSLGQPNSPLHFGNGTRLTVT.

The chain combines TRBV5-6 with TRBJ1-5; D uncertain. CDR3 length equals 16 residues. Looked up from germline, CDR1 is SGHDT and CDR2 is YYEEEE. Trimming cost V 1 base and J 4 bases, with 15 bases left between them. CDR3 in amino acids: CASSLSPNEANQPQHF. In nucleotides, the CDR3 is TGTGCCAGCAGCTTGAGCCCGAATGAGGCAAATCAGCCCCAGCATTTT.

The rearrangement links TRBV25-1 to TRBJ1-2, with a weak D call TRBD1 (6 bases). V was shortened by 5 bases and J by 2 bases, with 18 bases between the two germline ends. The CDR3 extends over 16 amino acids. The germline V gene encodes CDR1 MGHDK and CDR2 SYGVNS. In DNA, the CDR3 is TGTGCCAGCAGTCAACAAAGAACCGGGACAAACTATGGCTACACCTTC. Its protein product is CASSQQRTGTNYGYTF.

The CDR3 loop is CASSRARTSGFQETQYF. CDR3 coding DNA: TGTGCCAGCAGCCGCGCCAGGACTAGCGGATTCCAAGAGACCCAGTACTTC. V gene TRBV27 combines with J gene TRBJ2-5, with 10 bases matching TRBD2. Unmatched junction bases numbered 11, after V lost 6 bases and J lost 1 base. This CDR3 has 17 amino acids. CDR1 MNHEY and CDR2 SMNVEV come from the germline V gene (reference sequence).

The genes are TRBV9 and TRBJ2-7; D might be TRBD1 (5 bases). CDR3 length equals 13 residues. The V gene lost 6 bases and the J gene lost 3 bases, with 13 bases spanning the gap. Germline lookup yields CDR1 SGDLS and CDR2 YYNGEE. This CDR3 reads CASKRTFRYEQYF. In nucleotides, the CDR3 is TGTGCCAGCAAACGGACATTTCGCTACGAGCAGTACTTC.

The CDR3: CASSGATGKYEQYF. The CDR3, as DNA: TGCGCCAGCAGTGGAGCTACAGGGAAGTACGAGCAGTACTTC. The V and J genes are TRBV10-1 and TRBJ2-5; possibly TRBD1 for D (6 bases). The assigned J gene may be wrong: the sequence end matches TRBJ2-7 better. The CDR3 totals 14 residues. The V gene's germline CDR1 is WNHNN and CDR2 SYGVQD (reference sequence).

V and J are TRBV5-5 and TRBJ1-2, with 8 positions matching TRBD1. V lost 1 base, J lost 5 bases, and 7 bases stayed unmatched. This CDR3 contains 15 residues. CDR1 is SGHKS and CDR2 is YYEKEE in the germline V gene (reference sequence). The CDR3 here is CASSLRRQGSYGYTF. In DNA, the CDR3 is TGTGCCAGCAGCTTGCGGCGACAGGGGTCATATGGCTACACCTTC.

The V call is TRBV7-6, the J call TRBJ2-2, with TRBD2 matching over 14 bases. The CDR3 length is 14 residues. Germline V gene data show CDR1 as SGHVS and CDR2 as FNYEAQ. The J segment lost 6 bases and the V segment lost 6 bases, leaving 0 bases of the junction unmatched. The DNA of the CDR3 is TGTGCCAGCAGGACTAGCGGGGGGGCCGGGGAGCTGTTTTTT. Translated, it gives CASRTSGGAGELFF.

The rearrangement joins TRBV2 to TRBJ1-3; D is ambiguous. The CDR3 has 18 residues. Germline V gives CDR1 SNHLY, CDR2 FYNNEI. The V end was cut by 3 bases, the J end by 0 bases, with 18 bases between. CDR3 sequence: CASSEQAAGYSSGNTIYF. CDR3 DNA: TGTGCCAGCAGTGAGCAGGCAGCAGGTTATAGCTCTGGAAACACCATATATTTT.

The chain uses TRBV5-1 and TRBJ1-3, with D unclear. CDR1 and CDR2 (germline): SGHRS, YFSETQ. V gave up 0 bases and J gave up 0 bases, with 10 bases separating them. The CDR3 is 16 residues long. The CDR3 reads CASSLAGSNSGNTIYF. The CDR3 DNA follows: TGCGCCAGCAGCTTGGCCGGGTCGAACTCTGGAAACACCATATATTTT.

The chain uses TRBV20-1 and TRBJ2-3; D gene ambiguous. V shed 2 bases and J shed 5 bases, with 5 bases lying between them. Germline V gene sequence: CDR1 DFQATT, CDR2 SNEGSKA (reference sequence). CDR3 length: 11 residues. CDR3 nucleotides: TGCAGTGCTAGAACCGGAGATACGCAGTATTTT. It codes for CSARTGDTQYF.

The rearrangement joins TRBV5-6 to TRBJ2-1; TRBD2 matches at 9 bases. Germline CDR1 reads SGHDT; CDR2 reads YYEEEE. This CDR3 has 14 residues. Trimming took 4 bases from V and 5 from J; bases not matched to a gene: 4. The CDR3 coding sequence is TGTGCCAGCAGCGAGACTAGCGGCGACAATGAGCAGTTCTTC. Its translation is CASSETSGDNEQFF.

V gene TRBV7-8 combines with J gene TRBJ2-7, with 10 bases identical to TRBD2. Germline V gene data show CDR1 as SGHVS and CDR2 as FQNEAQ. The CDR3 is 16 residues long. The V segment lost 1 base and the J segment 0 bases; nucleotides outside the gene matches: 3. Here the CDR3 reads CASSLGASGGSYEQYF. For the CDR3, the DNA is TGTGCCAGCAGCTTAGGAGCTAGCGGGGGCTCCTACGAGCAGTACTTC.

CDR3 in DNA: TGTGCCAGCAGGTCAGGCATGCAGGGGCGGAACGAGCAGTACTTC. Residues: CASRSGMQGRNEQYF. The V gene is TRBV25-1, the J gene TRBJ2-7; weak D call: TRBD1 (6 bases). CDR3 length: 15 amino acids. Germline CDR1 reads MGHDK; CDR2 reads SYGVNS. V shed 6 bases and J shed 5 bases, with 20 bases lying between them.

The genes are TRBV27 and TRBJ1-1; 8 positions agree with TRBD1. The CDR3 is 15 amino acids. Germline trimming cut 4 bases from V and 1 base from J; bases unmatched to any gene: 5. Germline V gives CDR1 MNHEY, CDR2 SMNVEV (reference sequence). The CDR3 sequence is CASSSWDRTNTEAFF. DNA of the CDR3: TGTGCCAGCAGTTCCTGGGACAGGACGAACACTGAAGCTTTCTTT.

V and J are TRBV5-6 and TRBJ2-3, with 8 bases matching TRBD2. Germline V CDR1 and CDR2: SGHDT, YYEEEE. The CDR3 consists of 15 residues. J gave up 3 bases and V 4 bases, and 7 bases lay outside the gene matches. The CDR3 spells CASSPGLAETDTQYF. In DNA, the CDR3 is TGTGCCAGCAGCCCCGGACTAGCAGAAACAGATACGCAGTATTTT.

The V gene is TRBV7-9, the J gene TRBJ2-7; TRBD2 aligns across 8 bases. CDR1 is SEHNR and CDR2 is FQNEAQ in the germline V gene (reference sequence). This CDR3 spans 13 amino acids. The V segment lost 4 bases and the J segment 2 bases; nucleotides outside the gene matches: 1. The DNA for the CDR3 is TGTGCCAGCAGCTCCGGGGGGGCCTACGAGCAGTACTTC. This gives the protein CASSSGGAYEQYF.

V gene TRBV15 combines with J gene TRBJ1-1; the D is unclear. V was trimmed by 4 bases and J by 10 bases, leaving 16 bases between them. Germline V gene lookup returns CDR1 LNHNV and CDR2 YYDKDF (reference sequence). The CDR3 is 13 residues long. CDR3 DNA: TGTGCCACCAGCACGACTTTGGAGGTCCGAGCTTTCTTT. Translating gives CATSTTLEVRAFF.

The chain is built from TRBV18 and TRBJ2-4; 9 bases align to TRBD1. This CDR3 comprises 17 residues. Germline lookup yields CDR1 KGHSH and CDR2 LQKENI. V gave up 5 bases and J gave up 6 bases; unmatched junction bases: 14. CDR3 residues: CASSVQQGARMSNIQYF. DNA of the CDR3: TGTGCCAGCTCAGTTCAACAGGGGGCGAGGATGTCAAACATTCAGTACTTC.

The CDR3 sequence: CASSEQPGNSYTF. CDR3 nucleotides: TGTGCCAGCAGTGAGCAGCCAGGGAATTCCTACACCTTC. The gene calls are TRBV6-4 and TRBJ1-2; D perhaps matches TRBD1 (5 bases). CDR3 length: 13 residues. V was pared by 3 bases and J by 10 bases, with 15 bases between. Germline CDR1 is MRHNA and CDR2 is SNTAGT.

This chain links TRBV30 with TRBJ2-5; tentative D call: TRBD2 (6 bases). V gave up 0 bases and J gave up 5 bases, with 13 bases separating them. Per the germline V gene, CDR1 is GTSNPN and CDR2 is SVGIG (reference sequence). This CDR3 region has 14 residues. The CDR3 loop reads CAWSVVLGGETQYF. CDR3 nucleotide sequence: TGTGCCTGGAGTGTAGTCTTGGGGGGTGAGACCCAGTACTTC.

CDR3 protein: CPQPPETGGNTIYF. CDR3 nucleotide sequence: TGTCCCCAACCCCCCGAGACGGGGGGAAACACCATATATTTT. The chain joins TRBV27 to TRBJ1-3; D remains unclear. Germline assignment: CDR1 MNHEY and CDR2 SMNVEV (reference sequence). The CDR3 length is 14 residues.

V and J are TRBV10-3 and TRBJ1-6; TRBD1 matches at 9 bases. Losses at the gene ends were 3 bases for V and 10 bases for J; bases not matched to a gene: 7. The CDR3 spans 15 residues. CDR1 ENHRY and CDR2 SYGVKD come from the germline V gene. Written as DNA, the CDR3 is TGTGCCATCAGTGACCCCGGGACAGGGTACTCACCCCTCCACTTT. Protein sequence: CAISDPGTGYSPLHF.

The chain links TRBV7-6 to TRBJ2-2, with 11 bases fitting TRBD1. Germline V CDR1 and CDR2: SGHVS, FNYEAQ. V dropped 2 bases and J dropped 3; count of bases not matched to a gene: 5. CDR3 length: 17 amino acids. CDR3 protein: CASSLIGTGGYTGELFF. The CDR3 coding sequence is TGTGCCAGCAGCTTAATCGGGACAGGGGGGTACACCGGGGAGCTGTTTTTT.

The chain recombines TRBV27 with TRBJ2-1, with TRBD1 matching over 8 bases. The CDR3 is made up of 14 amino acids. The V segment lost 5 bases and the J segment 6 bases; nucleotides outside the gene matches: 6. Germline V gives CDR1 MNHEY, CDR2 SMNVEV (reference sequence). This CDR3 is CASSIDDRGNEQFF. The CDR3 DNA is TGTGCCAGCAGTATCGACGACAGGGGCAATGAGCAGTTCTTC.

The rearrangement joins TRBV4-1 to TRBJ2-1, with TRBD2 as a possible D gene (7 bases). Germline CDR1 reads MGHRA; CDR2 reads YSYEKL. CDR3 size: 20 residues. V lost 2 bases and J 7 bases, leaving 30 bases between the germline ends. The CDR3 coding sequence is TGCGCCAGCAGCCAAAGGGGGGGTTCTGGTGGCGGGTTGGTGTTAAATGAGCAGTTCTTC. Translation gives CASSQRGGSGGGLVLNEQFF.

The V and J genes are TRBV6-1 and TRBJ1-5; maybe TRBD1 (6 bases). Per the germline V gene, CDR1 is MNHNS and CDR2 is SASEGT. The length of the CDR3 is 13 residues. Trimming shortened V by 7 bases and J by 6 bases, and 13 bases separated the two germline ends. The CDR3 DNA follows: TGTGCCAGCAATGCAGGGGAAAGTCAGCCCCAGCATTTT. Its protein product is CASNAGESQPQHF.

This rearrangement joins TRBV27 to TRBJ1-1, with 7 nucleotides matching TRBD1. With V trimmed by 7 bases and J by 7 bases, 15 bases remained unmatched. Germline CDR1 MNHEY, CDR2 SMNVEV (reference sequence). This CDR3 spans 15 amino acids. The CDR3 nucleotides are TGTGCCAGCATTCAGGGGATAGGGGGCGCCGGTGAAGCTTTCTTT. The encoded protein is CASIQGIGGAGEAFF.

This chain's CDR3 is CASRVTVNYGYTF. The CDR3 coding sequence is TGCGCCAGCAGAGTGACAGTGAACTATGGCTACACCTTC. The rearrangement links TRBV5-1 to TRBJ1-2; weak D call: TRBD1 (5 bases). Trimming pared 5 bases from V and 2 bases from J, leaving 10 bases between. The CDR3 spans 13 residues. Germline V gives CDR1 SGHRS, CDR2 YFSETQ.

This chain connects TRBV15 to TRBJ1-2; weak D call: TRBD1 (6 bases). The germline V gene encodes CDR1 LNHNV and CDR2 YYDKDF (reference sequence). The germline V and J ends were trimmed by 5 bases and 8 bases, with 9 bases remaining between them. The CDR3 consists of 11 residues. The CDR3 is CATSQGRGYTF. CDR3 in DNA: TGTGCCACCAGCCAGGGGCGGGGCTACACCTTC.

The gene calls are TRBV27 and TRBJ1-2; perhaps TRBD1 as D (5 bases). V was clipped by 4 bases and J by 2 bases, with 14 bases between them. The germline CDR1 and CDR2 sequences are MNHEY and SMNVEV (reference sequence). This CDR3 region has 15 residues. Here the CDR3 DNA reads TGTGCCAGCAGTTCAACCCCGGACACCAACTATGGCTACACCTTC. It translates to CASSSTPDTNYGYTF.